This TCR beta chain was profiled in a study of blood T cell repertoires in COVID-19. At the level of the study: There were acute and convalescent COVID-19 samples, and they came from the United States, Italy and Spain. Sources were T cells, B-cell-depleted T cells, or PBMCs; the material itself was cDNA or gDNA.

Authors' methods: Cell counts per sample came from amplifying reference gene primers. Profiled with immunoSEQ multiplex PCR; TCRdb holds only in-frame clones, not every one. The DNA gave D and trimming, while V, J and clone size come from that table. The table includes roughly 110,000 clones, 80% to 90% detected once. This CDR3 comprises 15 residues. V dropped 3 bases and J dropped 15; count of bases not matched to a gene: 15. Germline V gives CDR1 DFQATT, CDR2 SNEGSKA (reference sequence). The TCR comes from a man aged 35-49 years with acute or convalescent COVID-19. The chain couples TRBV20-1 to TRBJ2-1; 12 bases agree with TRBD2. The sequencing input was peripheral blood. In nucleotides, the CDR3 is TGCAGTGCTAGTGAGGCTAGCGGGGGGGCCGATCGGCTGTTCTTC. Translating gives CSASEASGGADRLFF.